Each of the 32 T cell receptor beta chains below was sequenced from the same sample in a study of blood T cell repertoires in COVID-19. Produced via immunoSEQ multiplex PCR; TCRdb's table is partial and in-frame only. The sample has more than 200,000 clones, about 88% seen once. The sample was PBMCs or T cells enriched from blood (not recorded which). Source of these receptors: a woman aged 45-65 years who had recovered from COVID-19.

This chain joins TRBV7-6 and TRBJ2-7; TRBD2 agrees at 11 bases. Unmatched junction bases numbered 9, after V lost 4 bases and J lost 7 bases. The CDR3 covers 15 residues. The germline gives CDR1 SGHVS, CDR2 FNYEAQ. CDR3: CASSWGLAEDYEQYF. The CDR3 coding sequence is TGTGCCAGCAGCTGGGGACTAGCGGAGGATTATGAGCAGTACTTC.

The genes are TRBV5-5 and TRBJ2-7; no clear D. The germline gives CDR1 SGHKS, CDR2 YYEKEE (reference sequence). This CDR3 region has 11 residues. With 5 bases removed from V and 5 bases from J, the gap between germline ends came to 8 bases. The CDR3 loop reads CASSLQDEQYF. For the CDR3, the DNA is TGTGCCAGCAGTCTTCAGGACGAGCAGTACTTC.

V gene TRBV2 combines with J gene TRBJ1-1; no clear D gene. Germline CDR1 reads SNHLY; CDR2 reads FYNNEI. V lost 6 bases and J 4 bases, leaving 12 bases between the germline ends. This CDR3 spans 13 amino acids. Here the CDR3 reads CASRAGWRTEAFF. CDR3 in DNA: TGTGCCAGCAGGGCAGGTTGGCGCACTGAAGCTTTCTTT.

The chain couples TRBV7-2 to TRBJ2-3, with D perhaps TRBD2 (6 bases). V gave up 7 bases and J gave up 0 bases, with 14 bases separating them. The CDR3 consists of 15 residues. Germline V gene sequence: CDR1 SGHTA, CDR2 FQGNSA. Here the CDR3 DNA reads TGTGCCAGCACCCTACGGGGACTTAGCACAGATACGCAGTATTTT. Encoded protein: CASTLRGLSTDTQYF.

The rearrangement joins TRBV5-4 to TRBJ1-4; the match to TRBD1 covers 7 bases. CDR3 length equals 14 residues. V lost 3 bases, J lost 5 bases, and 4 bases stayed unmatched. Germline V gene sequence: CDR1 SGHNT, CDR2 YYREEE (reference sequence). The chain's CDR3 is CASSWTGQNEKLFF. The CDR3 nucleotides read TGTGCCAGCAGCTGGACAGGCCAGAATGAAAAACTGTTTTTT.

The genes are TRBV15 and TRBJ2-1; D is possibly TRBD2 (6 bases). V was cut by 3 bases and J by 4 bases, with 25 bases left in between. This CDR3 is 19 amino acids long. Per the germline V gene, CDR1 is LNHNV and CDR2 is YYDKDF (reference sequence). As DNA, the CDR3 is TGTGCCACCAGCAGGCACCCAATAGACGGGGGAGTGATTTACAATGAGCAGTTCTTC. Translated, it gives CATSRHPIDGGVIYNEQFF. The variable domain in full, with the rest retrieved from reference TRBV15 and TRBJ2-1, is DAMVIQNPRYQVTQFGKPVTLSCSQTLNHNVMYWYQQKSSQAPKLLFHYYDKDFNNEADTPDNFQSRRPNTSFCFLDIRSPGLGDTAMYLCATSRHPIDGGVIYNEQFFGPGTRLTVL.

This chain joins TRBV10-2 and TRBJ1-4, with D possibly being TRBD1 (5 bases). This CDR3 contains 13 residues. Germline-derived CDR1 and CDR2 are WSHSY and SAAADI. V was cut by 3 bases and J by 7 bases, with 9 bases left in between. DNA of the CDR3: TGCGCCAGCAGTGAAATCCAGGGTGAAAAACTGTTTTTT. This codes for CASSEIQGEKLFF.

The chain joins TRBV6-6 to TRBJ2-1; 15 positions agree with TRBD2. The CDR3 sequence is 15 residues long. Germline V gives CDR1 MNHNY, CDR2 SVGAGI (reference sequence). J lost 7 bases, V lost 6 bases, and 4 bases had no gene match. The CDR3 coding sequence is TGTGCCAGCAGAACCGGACTAGCGGGAGGGAATGAGCAGTTCTTC. Protein sequence: CASRTGLAGGNEQFF.

The chain joins TRBV19 to TRBJ2-7; no definite D call. V gave up 3 bases and J gave up 0 bases, with 9 bases separating them. The CDR3 extends over 14 amino acids. CDR1 is LNHDA and CDR2 is SQIVND in the germline V gene (reference sequence). CDR3 sequence reads: CASSIQRSSYEQYF. In DNA, the CDR3 is TGTGCCAGTAGTATTCAGCGAAGCTCCTACGAGCAGTACTTC.

The V and J genes are TRBV10-3 and TRBJ2-7, with 9 bases that match TRBD2. The CDR3 has 18 amino acids. CDR1 is ENHRY and CDR2 is SYGVKD in the germline V gene. J was trimmed by 6 bases and V by 3 bases; bases with no gene match: 18. CDR3 amino acids: CAISDPQVMASGKGEQYF. The CDR3 nucleotides are TGTGCCATCAGTGACCCCCAGGTTATGGCTAGCGGGAAGGGCGAGCAGTACTTC.

This chain connects TRBV6-5 to TRBJ1-1; the match to TRBD1 covers 9 bases. Germline lookup yields CDR1 MNHEY and CDR2 SVGAGI. Trimming at V came to 7 bases and at J to 7 bases, leaving 7 bases not matched to a gene. This CDR3 is 13 amino acids long. For the CDR3, the DNA is TGTGCCAGCAACTTACAGGGGGCCATTGAAGCTTTCTTT. Protein sequence: CASNLQGAIEAFF.

This clone was found a few times. The rearrangement uses TRBV5-1 and TRBJ2-5; 7 nucleotides agree with TRBD1. V shed 4 bases and J 4 bases; nucleotides not matched to a gene: 7. CDR3 size: 14 residues. Looked up from germline, CDR1 is SGHRS and CDR2 is YFSETQ. The CDR3 spells CASSVTGDRETQYF. In nucleotides, the CDR3 is TGCGCCAGCAGCGTAACAGGGGACCGAGAGACCCAGTACTTC.

This clone has a handful of counts. V and J are TRBV19 and TRBJ1-2, with 7 nucleotides matching TRBD1. This CDR3 comprises 14 residues. With 7 bases clipped from V and 3 bases from J, the junction kept 8 bases outside the gene matches. CDR1 and CDR2 (germline): LNHDA, SQIVND (reference sequence). CDR3 in amino acids: CASIPQGGDYGYTF. Written as DNA, the CDR3 is TGTGCCAGTATACCCCAGGGGGGAGACTATGGCTACACCTTC.

The chain uses TRBV9 and TRBJ1-2; D gene ambiguous. Trimming cost V 3 bases and J 3 bases, with 12 bases left between them. The CDR3 totals 14 residues. Per germline, CDR1 SGDLS and CDR2 YYNGEE. Here the CDR3 DNA reads TGTGCCAGCAGCGCCGGTTCGGGGTACTATGGCTACACCTTC. The encoded protein is CASSAGSGYYGYTF.

The rearrangement joins TRBV20-1 to TRBJ1-1, with 9 bases that match TRBD1. In germline, CDR1 is DFQATT, CDR2 SNEGSKA (reference sequence). The CDR3 has 16 residues. Unmatched junction bases numbered 11, after V lost 3 bases and J lost 3 bases. CDR3 loop: CSASGSPGTGYTEAFF. DNA of the CDR3: TGCAGTGCTAGTGGCAGTCCCGGGACAGGGTACACTGAAGCTTTCTTT.

This chain joins TRBV19 and TRBJ2-7; the D gene is possibly TRBD1 (6 bases). V lost 7 bases and J lost 1, with 14 bases in between. Germline V gives CDR1 LNHDA, CDR2 SQIVND (reference sequence). CDR3 length equals 14 residues. The CDR3 is CASKGTSASYEQYF. CDR3 nucleotides: TGTGCCAGTAAAGGGACATCCGCTTCCTACGAGCAGTACTTC. The full variable domain, rest sourced from reference TRBV19 and TRBJ2-7, is DGGITQSPKYLFRKEGQNVTLSCEQNLNHDAMYWYRQDPGQGLRLIYYSQIVNDFQKGDIAEGYSVSREKKESFPLTVTSAQKNPTAFYLCASKGTSASYEQYFGPGTRLTVT.

This chain connects TRBV18 to TRBJ1-2, with a possible D match to TRBD1 (5 bases). The germline V gene has CDR1 KGHSH and CDR2 LQKENI. The CDR3 has 15 residues. Trimming left V 2 bases short and J 4 bases short, with 14 bases between. The CDR3 nucleotides read TGTGCCAGCTCACCAGGGCAGGGCCGTTCCTATGGCTACACCTTC. Its protein is CASSPGQGRSYGYTF.

The rearrangement uses TRBV12-3 or TRBV12-4 and TRBJ2-1; D is perhaps TRBD1 (6 bases). Trimming shortened V by 7 bases and J by 12 bases, and 16 bases separated the two germline ends. This CDR3 is 12 amino acids long. CDR3 in amino acids: CASKTQGLGQFF. The CDR3 DNA follows: TGTGCCAGCAAGACACAGGGTCTGGGGCAGTTCTTC.

A single count supports this clone. The gene calls are TRBV11-2 and TRBJ2-5, with a weak D call TRBD2 (5 bases). The CDR3 extends over 12 amino acids. Germline V gene data show CDR1 as SGHAT and CDR2 as FQNNGV. Trimming removed 5 bases at V and 9 bases at J, with 13 bases between. CDR3 sequence reads: CASSHPHGAQYF. In nucleotides, the CDR3 is TGTGCCAGCAGCCATCCTCACGGGGCCCAGTACTTC. The full variable domain, with the rest looked up from reference TRBV11-2 and TRBJ2-5, is EAGVAQSPRYKIIEKRQSVAFWCNPISGHATLYWYQQILGQGPKLLIQFQNNGVVDDSQLPKDRFSAERLKGVDSTLKIQPAKLEDSAVYLCASSHPHGAQYFGPGTRLLVL.

The CDR3 coding sequence is TGTGCTAGTGGTCAGGGGCGGGCGGGGGCGCAGTATTTT. This sequence encodes CASGQGRAGAQYF. This chain links TRBV12-5 with TRBJ2-3; D perhaps matches TRBD2 (7 bases). V was pared by 5 bases and J by 10 bases, with 16 bases between. The germline gives CDR1 LGHNT, CDR2 FRNRAP. The CDR3 loop spans 13 amino acids.

The rearrangement uses TRBV30 and TRBJ1-2; 11 positions match TRBD1. The CDR3 runs 14 residues. V lost 2 bases and J lost 5; bases outside the gene matches: 4. Per the germline V gene, CDR1 is GTSNPN and CDR2 is SVGIG (reference sequence). The CDR3: CAWSPGQGAYGYTF. The CDR3 coding sequence is TGTGCCTGGAGTCCCGGACAGGGGGCGTATGGCTACACCTTC.

V usage is TRBV28 and J usage is TRBJ2-1, with TRBD1 matching 9 bases. Unmatched junction bases numbered 7, after V lost 5 bases and J lost 5 bases. The CDR3 is 15 residues long. Germline V gene lookup returns CDR1 MDHEN and CDR2 SYDVKM. CDR3: CASSRSRTGDNEQFF. CDR3 nucleotide sequence: TGTGCCAGCAGTCGCAGTCGGACAGGGGACAATGAGCAGTTCTTC.

This chain uses TRBV11-2 with TRBJ1-3; the D gene is possibly TRBD1 (5 bases). The germline gives CDR1 SGHAT, CDR2 FQNNGV. CDR3 length: 15 amino acids. V was pared by 5 bases and J by 2 bases, with 13 bases between. The CDR3 reads CASSGAKGPGNTIYF. The CDR3 DNA reads as TGTGCCAGCAGCGGGGCCAAAGGCCCTGGAAACACCATATATTTT.

This clone was picked up one time. The chain couples TRBV20-1 to TRBJ2-3, with 8 bases that match TRBD2. Per germline, CDR1 DFQATT and CDR2 SNEGSKA (reference sequence). The CDR3 runs 20 residues. The V gene end was trimmed by 3 bases and the J gene end by 1 base; junction bases not matched to a gene: 21. CDR3 residues: CSASPILTSGVYVGTDTQYF. CDR3 coding DNA: TGCAGTGCTAGTCCCATTCTAACTAGCGGAGTCTATGTGGGCACAGATACGCAGTATTTT.

The CDR3 loop is CASSQGTRFSYNEQFF. As DNA, the CDR3 is TGTGCCAGCAGTCAAGGGACTAGGTTCTCCTACAATGAGCAGTTCTTC. The chain couples TRBV25-1 to TRBJ2-1; 8 bases line up with TRBD2. The V segment lost 5 bases and the J segment 0 bases; nucleotides outside the gene matches: 6. The germline V gene encodes CDR1 MGHDK and CDR2 SYGVNS. The CDR3 spans 16 residues.

The gene calls are TRBV7-3 and TRBJ2-2; tentative D call: TRBD2 (7 bases). Per germline, CDR1 SGHTA and CDR2 FQGTGA. Trimming pared 3 bases from V and 2 bases from J, leaving 13 bases between. This CDR3 is 16 amino acids long. This CDR3 is CASSFSGGLNTGELFF. The CDR3 coding sequence is TGTGCCAGCAGCTTCTCGGGGGGCCTCAACACCGGGGAGCTGTTTTTT.

This clone showed up just a few times. The chain couples TRBV7-2 to TRBJ2-5, with D possibly matching TRBD2 (5 bases). Trimming cost V 4 bases and J 7 bases, with 16 bases left between them. Germline CDR1 is SGHTA and CDR2 is FQGNSA. The CDR3 totals 14 residues. CDR3 bases: TGTGCCAGCAGCTCGACCTCCCCGGCGGGGACCCAGTACTTC. Its translation is CASSSTSPAGTQYF.

The rearrangement uses TRBV28 and TRBJ2-4; 12 bases line up with TRBD2. The CDR3 runs 12 residues. The V and J ends lost 6 bases and 15 bases, in that order; junction bases with no gene match: 6. Germline CDR1 and CDR2: MDHEN and SYDVKM. The CDR3 sequence: CASRGLAGLRYF. CDR3 coding DNA: TGTGCCAGCAGGGGACTAGCGGGTTTGCGGTACTTC.

This rearrangement joins TRBV9 to TRBJ2-3; possibly TRBD1 for D (5 bases). This CDR3 contains 17 residues. Trimming took 4 bases from V and 4 from J, leaving 22 bases between them. Germline assignment: CDR1 SGDLS and CDR2 YYNGEE. CDR3 bases: TGTGCCAGCAGCCCCAGGCCCGAAGGGGTTCCTTCAGATACGCAGTATTTT. Protein sequence: CASSPRPEGVPSDTQYF.

V and J are TRBV6-5 and TRBJ1-2, with D perhaps matching TRBD1 (6 bases). The germline CDR1 and CDR2 sequences are MNHEY and SVGAGI. Deletions cut 5 bases from V and 6 bases from J, with 13 bases between. The CDR3 runs 13 residues. The CDR3 region is CASSRHRTDGYTF. CDR3 in DNA: TGTGCCAGCAGTCGCCACCGGACAGATGGCTACACCTTC.

This clone was seen only a few times. The chain carries TRBV24-1 and TRBJ2-7; TRBD1 matches at 9 bases. The CDR3 has 15 residues. CDR1 and CDR2 from the germline V gene are KGHDR and SFDVKD. With V trimmed by 2 bases and J by 5 bases, 6 bases remained unmatched. The CDR3 region is CATSDSGQGIHEQYF. The CDR3 bases are TGTGCCACCAGTGATTCGGGACAGGGAATTCACGAGCAGTACTTC.

This chain connects TRBV29-1 to TRBJ1-1, with D uncertain. From germline, CDR1 is SQVTM and CDR2 ANQGSEA. Trimming removed 6 bases at V and 10 bases at J, with 15 bases between. The CDR3 totals 11 residues. The CDR3 DNA is TGCAGCGTAATACTAGATAGAGGAGCTTTCTTT. It yields the protein CSVILDRGAFF.